This T cell receptor (beta chain) emerged from a study of breast tumors, draining lymph nodes, adjacent tissues. Study outcomes and limitations: The lymph node origin of tumor T cells was framed as consistent with a hypothesis, not demonstrated. Tumors had less TCR diversity than lymph nodes, more than nontumor tissue.

Axillary draining lymph nodes of breast cancer patients supplied the node samples. This clonotype was counted ten times or more. Its antigen is not identified. TCRdb reanalysed the multiplex PCR reads using MiXCR and keeps one entry per CDR3 protein. This sample carries 130,000 or so distinct CDR3 sequences, 21% of them seen once, and the ten largest clones take about 2%. V was pared by 6 bases and J by 4 bases, with 13 bases between. There are 14 residues in the CDR3. Germline V CDR1 and CDR2: SGDLS, YYNGEE. Sequenced material: axillary lymph node tissue. This clonotype originated in a female donor with breast cancer. Some clones in this sample may be carry-over from other donors' samples. The V gene is TRBV9, the J gene TRBJ2-2; no definite D call. The CDR3 bases are TGTGCCAGCACGGCGTCTTGGGGCACCGGGGAGCTGTTTTTT. Its translation: CASTASWGTGELFF. The full variable domain, with the rest looked up from reference TRBV9 and TRBJ2-2, is DSGVTQTPKHLITATGQRVTLRCSPRSGDLSVYWYQQSLDQGLQFLIQYYNGEERAKGNILERFSAQQFPDLHSELNLSSLELGDSALYFCASTASWGTGELFFGEGSRLTVL.